Listed here is a single T cell receptor (beta chain). Its matching antigen is unknown. This sample is drawn from a study of vaccination and CD4 T cells after COVID-19. Study context: Subjects got two shots of BNT162b2 or mRNA-1273 vaccine.

Sample treatment: roughly 11-day PBMC culture with coronavirus spike peptide pools or control peptides (ViraFEST assay). ViraFEST used peptide pools to expand antigen-specific T cells before TCR sequencing. Sequenced with the Oncomine TCR Beta short-read assay was DNA taken from cultured CD4+ T cells. TCRdb re-called the PCR reads with MiXCR, one entry per CDR3 protein. The data hold approximately 12,000 distinct CDR3 sequences, with 50% to 75% observed a single time. The study's findings and limits: Convalescent patients saw a median around 86% of their reactive clones show up only after vaccination.

With 6 bases clipped from V and 4 bases from J, the junction kept 12 bases outside the gene matches. Per the germline V gene, CDR1 is SGHTS and CDR2 is YDEGEE. CDR3 length: 17 residues. The sequenced material came from CD4+ T cells from blood, cultured in vitro. The source of this sequence is a human donor who had recovered from COVID-19. This chain joins TRBV5-8 and TRBJ2-2; TRBD1 agrees at 10 bases. The CDR3 nucleotides read TGTGCCAGCAACGACCGGGACAGGGGCCAGGTCACCGGGGAGCTGTTTTTT. It encodes CASNDRDRGQVTGELFF.